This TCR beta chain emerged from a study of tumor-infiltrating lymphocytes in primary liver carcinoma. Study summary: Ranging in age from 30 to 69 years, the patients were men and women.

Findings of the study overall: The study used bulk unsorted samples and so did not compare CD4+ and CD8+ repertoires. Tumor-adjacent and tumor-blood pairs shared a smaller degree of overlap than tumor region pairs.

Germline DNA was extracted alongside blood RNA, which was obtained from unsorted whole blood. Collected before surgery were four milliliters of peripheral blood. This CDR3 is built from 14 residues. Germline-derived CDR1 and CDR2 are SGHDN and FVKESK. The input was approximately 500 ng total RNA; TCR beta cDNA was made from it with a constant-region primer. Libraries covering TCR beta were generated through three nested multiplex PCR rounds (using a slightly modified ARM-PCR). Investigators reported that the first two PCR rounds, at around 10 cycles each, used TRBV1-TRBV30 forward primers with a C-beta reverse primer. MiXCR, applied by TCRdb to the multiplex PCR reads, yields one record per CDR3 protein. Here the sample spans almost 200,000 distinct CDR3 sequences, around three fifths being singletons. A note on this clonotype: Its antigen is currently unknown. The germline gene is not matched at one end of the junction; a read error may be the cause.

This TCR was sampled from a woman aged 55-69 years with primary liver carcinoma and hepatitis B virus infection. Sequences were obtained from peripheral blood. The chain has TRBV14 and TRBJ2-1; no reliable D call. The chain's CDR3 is CASSQTLSYKEQFF. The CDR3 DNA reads TGTGCCAGCAGCCAAACGCTCTCCTACAAAGAGCAGTTCTTC.